Each of the 27 T cell receptor beta chains below was sequenced from the same sample in a study of T cell responses to AZD1222 COVID-19 vaccine. Some clones are missing from TCRdb's copy, which holds only in-frame ones; the method was immunoSEQ multiplex PCR. The table shows roughly 200,000 clones, with 90% to 95% occurring only once. The sample was peripheral blood, taken 28 days after the second dose of the MenACWY control vaccine. The source is an adult who received the MenACWY meningococcal vaccine as a control.

The rearrangement uses TRBV27 and TRBJ2-7; 8 bases are a match to TRBD1. In germline, CDR1 is MNHEY, CDR2 SMNVEV (reference sequence). This CDR3 is built from 14 residues. V was pared by 5 bases and J by 2 bases, with 5 bases of the junction left unmatched. CDR3 region: CASSPDRVTYEQYF. The CDR3 region has the DNA TGTGCCAGCAGTCCGGACAGGGTAACCTACGAGCAGTACTTC.

The chain uses TRBV7-8 and TRBJ1-3; no definite D call. Germline-derived CDR1 and CDR2 are SGHVS and FQNEAQ. The CDR3 is 16 amino acids. Trimming removed 6 bases from V and 0 bases from J, with 15 bases in between. The CDR3 loop reads CASSYSSTHSGNTIYF. The CDR3 DNA reads as TGTGCCAGCAGTTATAGCTCCACTCACTCTGGAAACACCATATATTTT.

The V gene is TRBV18, the J gene TRBJ1-1; D is possibly TRBD1 (5 bases). Trimming took off 0 bases at V and 3 bases at J, with 8 bases between the two ends. Germline assignment: CDR1 KGHSH and CDR2 LQKENI. There are 14 residues in the CDR3. CDR3 DNA: TGTGCCAGCTCACCACCAGGGGTGGACACTGAAGCTTTCTTT. Protein: CASSPPGVDTEAFF.

J is TRBJ1-2 and V is TRBV5-4, with 7 nucleotides matching TRBD1. CDR3 size: 14 residues. Germline CDR1 reads SGHNT; CDR2 reads YYREEE (reference sequence). The trim removed 4 bases at V and 3 bases at J, leaving 6 bases unmatched. This CDR3 reads CASSPRQGDYGYTF. The CDR3 nucleotides are TGTGCCAGCAGCCCCAGACAGGGTGACTATGGCTACACCTTC.

The CDR3 DNA follows: TGCAGTGCTAGTCGGCCTAGCGGGGGGGCGCACAATGAGCAGTTCTTC. The encoded protein is CSASRPSGGAHNEQFF. The V and J genes are TRBV20-1 and TRBJ2-1, with 12 bases aligning to TRBD2. V lost 3 bases to trimming and J lost 5 bases; unmatched junction nucleotides: 8. This CDR3 region has 16 residues. Germline CDR1 DFQATT, CDR2 SNEGSKA (reference sequence).

This clone was seen a single time. The chain recombines TRBV7-2 with TRBJ2-2; TRBD2 is a possible D gene (6 bases). With 0 bases removed from V and 6 bases from J, the gap between germline ends came to 11 bases. This CDR3 region has 15 residues. Germline V gene sequence: CDR1 SGHTA, CDR2 FQGNSA. The chain's CDR3 is CASSLAASVAGELFF. In DNA form, the CDR3 reads TGTGCCAGCAGCTTAGCGGCTAGCGTTGCCGGGGAGCTGTTTTTT.

The genes are TRBV5-1 and TRBJ1-2, with D possibly matching TRBD1 (6 bases). This CDR3 region has 13 residues. Germline CDR1 reads SGHRS; CDR2 reads YFSETQ. With 1 base removed from V and 5 bases from J, the gap between germline ends came to 9 bases. CDR3 sequence reads: CASSLSDSYGYTF. For the CDR3, the DNA is TGCGCCAGCAGCTTGTCGGACAGTTATGGCTACACCTTC.

V usage is TRBV28 and J usage is TRBJ1-2; D gene ambiguous. Trimming cost V 5 bases and J 5 bases, with 15 bases left between them. The CDR3 has 14 amino acids. Germline V gives CDR1 MDHEN, CDR2 SYDVKM. For the CDR3, the DNA is TGTGCCAGCAGTCCCCCCTTATCCCGTTATGGCTACACCTTC. This sequence encodes CASSPPLSRYGYTF.

This chain uses TRBV4-2 with TRBJ2-3; 10 bases are a match to TRBD2. Trimming took 0 bases from V and 6 from J; bases not matched to a gene: 6. The CDR3 covers 16 residues. Per germline, CDR1 LGHNA and CDR2 YNFKEQ. The CDR3 DNA follows: TGTGCCAGCAGCCAAGACTTTAGCGGGGGGTGGGATACGCAGTATTTT. This gives the protein CASSQDFSGGWDTQYF.

This clone appeared a single time. The chain recombines TRBV5-6 with TRBJ1-5; D gene ambiguous. The V gene lost 2 bases and the J gene lost 7 bases, with 7 bases spanning the gap. Germline CDR1 and CDR2: SGHDT and YYEEEE. The CDR3 is 12 amino acids. CDR3: CASSFMGQPQHF. The CDR3 nucleotides read TGTGCCAGCAGCTTCATGGGGCAGCCCCAGCATTTT.

This clone was found a few times. The chain employs TRBV2 and TRBJ2-7; 8 bases line up with TRBD2. V shed 6 bases and J 2 bases; nucleotides not matched to a gene: 6. The CDR3 extends over 14 amino acids. CDR1 and CDR2 (germline): SNHLY, FYNNEI. The CDR3 loop is CASRETSAAYEQYF. DNA of the CDR3: TGTGCCAGCAGGGAGACTAGCGCGGCCTACGAGCAGTACTTC.

The J gene is TRBJ1-1, the V gene TRBV5-1; D possibly corresponds to TRBD1 (6 bases). Per the germline V gene, CDR1 is SGHRS and CDR2 is YFSETQ. V lost 0 bases and J 4 bases, leaving 10 bases between the germline ends. The CDR3 has 14 amino acids. Here the CDR3 DNA reads TGCGCCAGCAGCTTGGGGGTACAGGGCACTGAAGCTTTCTTT. This translates into CASSLGVQGTEAFF.

The chain carries TRBV9 and TRBJ2-1; D is undetermined. The CDR3 covers 13 residues. Germline CDR1 is SGDLS and CDR2 is YYNGEE. The V and J ends lost 4 bases and 4 bases respectively, with 9 bases between them. The CDR3 here is CASSPLVYNEQFF. The CDR3 bases are TGTGCCAGCAGCCCACTCGTATACAATGAGCAGTTCTTC.

This rearrangement joins TRBV27 to TRBJ1-5; the D is unclear. The CDR3 is 13 amino acids. Germline V gives CDR1 MNHEY, CDR2 SMNVEV (reference sequence). Trimming cost V 5 bases and J 3 bases, with 8 bases left between them. The CDR3, as DNA: TGTGCCAGCAGTAGACGGGACAATCAGCCCCAGCATTTT. It translates to CASSRRDNQPQHF.

The chain employs TRBV28 and TRBJ2-5, with D possibly being TRBD1 (6 bases). Germline CDR1 reads MDHEN; CDR2 reads SYDVKM. Deletions cut 5 bases from V and 1 base from J, with 14 bases between. This CDR3 has 15 residues. The DNA for the CDR3 is TGTGCCAGCAGTAATAGGGGGAACCTCCAAGAGACCCAGTACTTC. It translates to CASSNRGNLQETQYF.

The chain has TRBV4-2 and TRBJ1-1, with D maybe TRBD1 (6 bases). From germline, CDR1 is LGHNA and CDR2 YNFKEQ. Trimming took 1 base from V and 0 from J, leaving 18 bases between them. The CDR3 runs to 18 residues. This chain's CDR3 is CASSQGNRGGGMNTEAFF. CDR3 sequence (DNA): TGTGCCAGCAGCCAAGGGAATCGGGGTGGGGGCATGAACACTGAAGCTTTCTTT.

A single count supports this clone. The CDR3 bases are TGCGCCAGGGGGCGAGAGGATAAGAACACTGAAGCTTTCTTT. Translating it yields CARGREDKNTEAFF. This rearrangement joins TRBV5-1 to TRBJ1-1, with D perhaps TRBD1 (5 bases). V was clipped by 8 bases and J by 1 base, with 15 bases between them. CDR1 and CDR2 (germline): SGHRS, YFSETQ. This CDR3 is built from 14 residues.

The chain is built from TRBV19 and TRBJ2-6; D is perhaps TRBD1 (5 bases). V lost 6 bases and J 1 base, leaving 10 bases between the germline ends. The CDR3 length is 15 residues. Looked up from germline, CDR1 is LNHDA and CDR2 is SQIVND (reference sequence). CDR3 loop: CASRDNGSGANVLTF. CDR3 sequence (DNA): TGTGCCAGTAGGGACAATGGGTCTGGGGCCAACGTCCTGACTTTC.

The gene calls are TRBV5-4 and TRBJ1-1; 7 positions agree with TRBD1. J gave up 5 bases and V 0 bases, and 4 bases lay outside the gene matches. The CDR3 runs to 14 residues. CDR1 and CDR2 from the germline V gene are SGHNT and YYREEE (reference sequence). CDR3 amino acids: CASSLDQGGTEAFF. CDR3 bases: TGTGCCAGCAGCTTGGATCAGGGGGGGACTGAAGCTTTCTTT. Variable domain in full (rest from reference TRBV5-4 and TRBJ1-1): ETGVTQSPTHLIKTRGQQVTLRCSSQSGHNTVSWYQQALGQGPQFIFQYYREEENGRGNFPPRFSGLQFPNYSSELNVNALELDDSALYLCASSLDQGGTEAFFGQGTRLTVV.

The chain uses TRBV7-9 and TRBJ2-5; D may be TRBD2 (6 bases). Germline V lookup: CDR1 SEHNR, CDR2 FQNEAQ (reference sequence). The CDR3 contains 13 residues. With 5 bases removed from V and 2 bases from J, the gap between germline ends came to 9 bases. CDR3 in DNA: TGTGCCAGCAGCGTTAGCGGTCAAGAGACCCAGTACTTC. Translation gives CASSVSGQETQYF.

The rearrangement links TRBV21-1 to TRBJ2-1; no check of the table's D call, TRBD2, against the DNA was made. TRBV21-1 has pseudogene status. This CDR3 is built from 18 residues. In DNA, the CDR3 is TGTGCCAGCAGCGAATACCGACTAGCGGGGGGGCCGGGCAATGAGCAGTTCTTC. As protein: CASSEYRLAGGPGNEQFF.

This clone was detected only once. CDR3 DNA: TGTGCCAGCAGCCTCCTGAATGGGGGCTACACCTTC. It codes for CASSLLNGGYTF. V gene TRBV6-5 combines with J gene TRBJ1-2, with D unresolved. The CDR3 has 12 amino acids. CDR1 MNHEY and CDR2 SVGAGI come from the germline V gene. V lost 6 bases, J lost 8 bases, and 13 bases lay in between.

The V call is TRBV7-9, the J call TRBJ1-1; TRBD1 matches at 7 bases. Per the germline V gene, CDR1 is SEHNR and CDR2 is FQNEAQ (reference sequence). Losses at the gene ends were 8 bases for V and 3 bases for J; bases not matched to a gene: 6. The CDR3 extends over 13 amino acids. This CDR3 reads CASPGQGDTEAFF. CDR3 DNA sequence: TGTGCCAGCCCGGGGCAGGGGGACACTGAAGCTTTCTTT.

J is TRBJ1-1 and V is TRBV7-9; D is uncertain. V gave up 4 bases and J gave up 0 bases, with 6 bases separating them. Germline CDR1 is SEHNR and CDR2 is FQNEAQ (reference sequence). CDR3 length: 13 residues. The chain's CDR3 is CASSSSMNTEAFF. In DNA, the CDR3 is TGTGCCAGCAGCTCAAGTATGAACACTGAAGCTTTCTTT.

The rearrangement joins TRBV4-1 to TRBJ1-5; D unresolved. Germline V gives CDR1 MGHRA, CDR2 YSYEKL. V lost 4 bases and J 3 bases, leaving 10 bases between the germline ends. This CDR3 comprises 14 residues. CDR3 amino acids: CASSPRRDNQPQHF. The CDR3 DNA is TGCGCCAGCAGCCCTCGGAGAGACAATCAGCCCCAGCATTTT.

The rearrangement links TRBV9 to TRBJ2-1; tentatively, D is TRBD1 (5 bases). This CDR3 contains 17 residues. Germline lookup yields CDR1 SGDLS and CDR2 YYNGEE. Trimming removed 4 bases from V and 5 bases from J, with 22 bases in between. The chain's CDR3 is CASSLTNKRGIHNEQFF. DNA for the CDR3: TGTGCCAGCAGCCTCACGAACAAAAGGGGTATTCACAATGAGCAGTTCTTC.

The chain recombines TRBV5-1 with TRBJ1-1, with no clear D. Trimming shortened V by 1 base and J by 4 bases, and 11 bases separated the two germline ends. CDR3 length equals 14 residues. Germline V gives CDR1 SGHRS, CDR2 YFSETQ. The CDR3: CASSLLSEATEAFF. The CDR3, as DNA: TGCGCCAGCAGCTTGCTTAGTGAGGCCACTGAAGCTTTCTTT.